The T cell receptor beta chain described here comes from a study of metastatic and nonmetastatic thyroid tumors. Patients underwent thyroid surgery, and none had received any treatment before it. Unmatched junction bases numbered 5, after V lost 3 bases and J lost 5 bases. Germline V gene sequence: CDR1 SGDLS, CDR2 YYNGEE. The CDR3 covers 15 residues. From the PCR reads, TCRdb re-called clones with MiXCR. This sample has tens of thousands of clones, with about an eighth found just once. Specimen: blood. This receptor was taken from a female donor with papillary thyroid cancer or a benign thyroid nodule (not recorded which). Some clones in this sample may be carry-over from other donors' samples. This sequence joins TRBV9 and TRBJ1-6; 7 nucleotides align to TRBD1. The CDR3 loop is CASSEDGTDNSPLHF. The CDR3 coding sequence is TGTGCCAGCAGCGAGGATGGGACAGATAATTCACCCCTCCACTTT.